One T cell receptor beta chain is described in this entry. Its cognate antigen is unknown. This CDR3 has 14 residues. Germline V gene data show CDR1 as GTSNPN and CDR2 as SVGIG (reference sequence). V lost 7 bases, J lost 1 base, and 1 base stayed unmatched. This entry comes from a study of cytomegalovirus exposure and HLA in healthy donors. Whole-study findings and limits: An analysis was carried out at a later point. It showed that HLA-associated TCR beta chains were more clonally expanded than equally common non-associated chains. As a later analysis revealed, most CMV-associated TCR beta chains appeared HLA-restricted.

Healthy bone marrow donors made up the donor group. It was with 60 Vbeta and 13 Jbeta primers that the PCR ran. The protocol was immunoSEQ multiplex PCR, while the TCRdb copy is restricted to in-frame clones and leaves out a portion. The sample gives about 100,000 clones, around 80% of which show up once; 11% to 15% is in the top ten. The sequence derives from a male donor in good health and CMV-seropositive. What was sequenced was PBMCs. The rearrangement links TRBV30 to TRBJ2-3, with 14 positions matching TRBD2. The CDR3, as DNA: TGTGCCTCGGGACTAGCGGGGGGCACAGATACGCAGTATTTT. Translated, it gives CASGLAGGTDTQYF.